The T cell receptor (beta chain) under discussion was sequenced for a study of identical twins. The V gene lost 0 bases and the J gene lost 2 bases, with 4 bases spanning the gap. This CDR3 has 13 amino acids. Germline CDR1 is SGHTA and CDR2 is FQGTGA. Study-level results: Whereas memory repertoires showed no such difference, abundant cord blood beta clonotypes carried fewer insertions.

Note on this clonotype: Antigen unknown.

TCRdb analysed the 5' RACE reads with MiXCR anew, one entry per CDR3 protein. The sample has hundreds of thousands of distinct CDR3 sequences; 20% to 25% are singletons. This same sample was also taken into another study, of yellow fever vaccine responses in identical twins.

The chain links TRBV7-3 to TRBJ2-5; D uncertain. The TCR sequence derives from a woman younger than 35 in good health. The sample comprised CD4+ T cells sorted from blood. CDR3 DNA: TGTGCCAGCAGCTTAACGCTACAAGAGACCCAGTACTTC. Amino acid sequence: CASSLTLQETQYF.